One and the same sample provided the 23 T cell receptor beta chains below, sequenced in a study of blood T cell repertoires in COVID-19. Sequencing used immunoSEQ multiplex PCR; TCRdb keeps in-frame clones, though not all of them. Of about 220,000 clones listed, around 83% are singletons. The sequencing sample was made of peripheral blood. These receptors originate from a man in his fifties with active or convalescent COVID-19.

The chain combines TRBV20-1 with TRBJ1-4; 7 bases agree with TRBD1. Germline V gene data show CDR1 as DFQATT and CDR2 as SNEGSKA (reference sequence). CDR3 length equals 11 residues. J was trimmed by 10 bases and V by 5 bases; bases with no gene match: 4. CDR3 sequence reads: CSAVTGAKLFF. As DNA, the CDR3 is TGCAGTGCTGTAACAGGGGCAAAACTGTTTTTT.

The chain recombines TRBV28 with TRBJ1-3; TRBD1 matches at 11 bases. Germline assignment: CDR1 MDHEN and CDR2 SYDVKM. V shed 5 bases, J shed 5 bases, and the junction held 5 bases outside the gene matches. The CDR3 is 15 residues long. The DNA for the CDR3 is TGTGCCAGCAGTCAAAGGACAGGGGGCCGAAACACCATATATTTT. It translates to CASSQRTGGRNTIYF.

In nucleotides, the CDR3 is TGTGCCACCAGCTCCCGGACTAGGTCTAGCACAGATACGCAGTATTTT. Translating gives CATSSRTRSSTDTQYF. V usage is TRBV15 and J usage is TRBJ2-3; 7 positions agree with TRBD2. V lost 5 bases, J lost 0 bases, and 8 bases stayed unmatched. The CDR3 is 16 residues long. Germline V CDR1 and CDR2: LNHNV, YYDKDF (reference sequence).

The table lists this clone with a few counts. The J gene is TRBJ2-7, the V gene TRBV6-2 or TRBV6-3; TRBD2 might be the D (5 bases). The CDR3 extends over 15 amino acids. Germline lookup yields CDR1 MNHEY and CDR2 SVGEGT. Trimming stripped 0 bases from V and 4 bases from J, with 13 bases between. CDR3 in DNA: TGTGCCAGCAGTTACTCGGTGACTACCCAATACGAGCAGTACTTC. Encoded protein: CASSYSVTTQYEQYF.

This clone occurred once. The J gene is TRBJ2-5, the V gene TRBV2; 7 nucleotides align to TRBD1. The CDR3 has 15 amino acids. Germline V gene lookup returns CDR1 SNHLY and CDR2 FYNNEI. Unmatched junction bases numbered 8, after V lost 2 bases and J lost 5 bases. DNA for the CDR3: TGTGCCAGCAGTGAAAACAGGGGTTCTTCGGAGACCCAGTACTTC. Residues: CASSENRGSSETQYF. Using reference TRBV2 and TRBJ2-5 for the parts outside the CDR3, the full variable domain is EPEVTQTPSHQVTQMGQEVILRCVPISNHLYFYWYRQILGQKVEFLVSFYNNEISEKSEIFDDQFSVERPDGSNFTLKIRSTKLEDSAMYFCASSENRGSSETQYFGPGTRLLVL.

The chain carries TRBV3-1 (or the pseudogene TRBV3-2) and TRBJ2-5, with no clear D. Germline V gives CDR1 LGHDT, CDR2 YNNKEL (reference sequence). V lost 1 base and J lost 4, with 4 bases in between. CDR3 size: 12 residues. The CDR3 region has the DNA TGTGCCAGCAGCCAAGCCCGAGAGACCCAGTACTTC. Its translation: CASSQARETQYF.

The CDR3 DNA is TGTGCCAGCGATAGTGGCCAGGGGATGAATGAGCAGTTCTTC. This translates into CASDSGQGMNEQFF. The J gene is TRBJ2-1, the V gene TRBV14, with D perhaps matching TRBD1 (6 bases). Trimming cost V 8 bases and J 7 bases, with 18 bases left between them. The CDR3 covers 14 residues. Germline CDR1 reads SGHDN; CDR2 reads FVKESK.

The CDR3 is CASSERSAGGDGYTF. CDR3 coding DNA: TGTGCCAGCAGTGAACGGTCAGCGGGAGGGGATGGCTACACCTTC. The J gene is TRBJ1-2, the V gene TRBV6-1; D is perhaps TRBD1 (5 bases). The CDR3 length is 15 residues. V lost 2 bases to trimming and J lost 6 bases, with 16 bases between them. CDR1 and CDR2 (germline): MNHNS, SASEGT.

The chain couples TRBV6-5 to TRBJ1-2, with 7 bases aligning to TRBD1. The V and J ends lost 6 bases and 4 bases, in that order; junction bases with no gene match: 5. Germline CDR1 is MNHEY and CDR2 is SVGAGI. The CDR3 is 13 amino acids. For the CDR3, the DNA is TGTGCCAGCAGCCGACAGGGACCCTATGGCTACACCTTC. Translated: CASSRQGPYGYTF.

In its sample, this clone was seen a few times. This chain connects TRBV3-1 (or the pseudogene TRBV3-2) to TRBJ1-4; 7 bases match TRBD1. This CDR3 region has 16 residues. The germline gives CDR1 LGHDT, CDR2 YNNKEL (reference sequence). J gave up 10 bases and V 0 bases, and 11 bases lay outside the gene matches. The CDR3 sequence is CASSQDTTASGGKLFF. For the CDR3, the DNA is TGTGCCAGCAGCCAAGACACTACTGCCTCAGGGGGAAAACTGTTTTTT.

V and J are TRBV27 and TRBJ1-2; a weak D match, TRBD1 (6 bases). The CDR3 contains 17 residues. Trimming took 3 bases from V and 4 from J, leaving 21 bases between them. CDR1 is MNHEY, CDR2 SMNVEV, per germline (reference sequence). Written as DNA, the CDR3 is TGTGCCAGCAGTTTCCTGGGCGGGGGCAGGCAATTCTATGGCTACACCTTC. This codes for CASSFLGGGRQFYGYTF.

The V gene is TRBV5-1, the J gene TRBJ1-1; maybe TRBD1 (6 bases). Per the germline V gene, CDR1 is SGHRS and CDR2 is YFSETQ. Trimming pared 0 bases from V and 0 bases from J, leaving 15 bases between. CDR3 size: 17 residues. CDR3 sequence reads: CASSLARGAGLNTEAFF. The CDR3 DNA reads TGCGCCAGCAGCTTGGCCCGGGGGGCCGGGCTGAACACTGAAGCTTTCTTT.

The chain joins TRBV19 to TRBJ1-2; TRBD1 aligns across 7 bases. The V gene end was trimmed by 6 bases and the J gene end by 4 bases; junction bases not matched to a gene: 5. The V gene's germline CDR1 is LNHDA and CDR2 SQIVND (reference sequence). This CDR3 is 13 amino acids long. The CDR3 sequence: CASSQTGVYGYTF. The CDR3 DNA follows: TGTGCCAGTAGCCAAACAGGGGTCTATGGCTACACCTTC. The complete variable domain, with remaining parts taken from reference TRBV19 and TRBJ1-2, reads DGGITQSPKYLFRKEGQNVTLSCEQNLNHDAMYWYRQDPGQGLRLIYYSQIVNDFQKGDIAEGYSVSREKKESFPLTVTSAQKNPTAFYLCASSQTGVYGYTFGSGTRLTVV.

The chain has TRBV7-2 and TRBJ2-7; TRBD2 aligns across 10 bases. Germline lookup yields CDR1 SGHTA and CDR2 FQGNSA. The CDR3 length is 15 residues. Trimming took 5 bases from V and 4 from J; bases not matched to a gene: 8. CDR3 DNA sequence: TGTGCCAGCAGCGCTAGAGCGGGGGGGGAGTACGAGCAGTACGTC. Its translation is CASSARAGGEYEQYV.

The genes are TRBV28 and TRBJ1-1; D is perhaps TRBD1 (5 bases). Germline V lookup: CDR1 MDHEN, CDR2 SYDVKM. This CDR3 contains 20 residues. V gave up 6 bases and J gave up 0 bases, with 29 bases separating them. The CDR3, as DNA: TGTGCCAGCAGGACTGACTGGGAGGGGTGGGATCCTACAATGAACACTGAAGCTTTCTTT. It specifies CASRTDWEGWDPTMNTEAFF.

CDR3 loop: CASSLVAEGSGNTIYF. As DNA, the CDR3 is TGCGCCAGCAGCTTGGTGGCGGAGGGCTCTGGAAACACCATATATTTT. The chain has TRBV5-1 and TRBJ1-3; D not resolved. The ends were cut back, 0 bases at V and 0 bases at J, with 10 bases in the middle. The CDR3 is made up of 16 amino acids. Germline V gene data show CDR1 as SGHRS and CDR2 as YFSETQ. The variable domain in full, completed from reference TRBV5-1 and TRBJ1-3, reads KAGVTQTPRYLIKTRGQQVTLSCSPISGHRSVSWYQQTPGQGLQFLFEYFSETQRNKGNFPGRFSGRQFSNSRSEMNVSTLELGDSALYLCASSLVAEGSGNTIYFGEGSWLTVV.

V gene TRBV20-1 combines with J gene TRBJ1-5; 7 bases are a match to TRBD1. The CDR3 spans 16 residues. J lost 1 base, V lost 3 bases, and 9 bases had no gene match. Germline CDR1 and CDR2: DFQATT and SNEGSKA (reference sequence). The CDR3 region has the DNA TGCAGTGCTAGTATCCAGGGGGAGTTAAGCAATCAGCCCCAGCATTTT. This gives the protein CSASIQGELSNQPQHF.

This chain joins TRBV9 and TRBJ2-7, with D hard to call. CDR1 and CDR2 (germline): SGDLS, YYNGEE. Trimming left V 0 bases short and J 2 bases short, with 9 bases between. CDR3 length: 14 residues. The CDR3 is CASSVEWSTYEQYF. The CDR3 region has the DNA TGTGCCAGCAGCGTAGAGTGGTCTACCTACGAGCAGTACTTC.

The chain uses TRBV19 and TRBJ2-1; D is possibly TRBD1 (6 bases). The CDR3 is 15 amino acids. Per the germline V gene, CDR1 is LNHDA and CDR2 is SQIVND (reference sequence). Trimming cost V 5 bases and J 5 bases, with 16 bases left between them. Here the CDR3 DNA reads TGTGCCAGTAGTCCCCGGACAGCTGGGCACAATGAGCAGTTCTTC. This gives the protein CASSPRTAGHNEQFF.

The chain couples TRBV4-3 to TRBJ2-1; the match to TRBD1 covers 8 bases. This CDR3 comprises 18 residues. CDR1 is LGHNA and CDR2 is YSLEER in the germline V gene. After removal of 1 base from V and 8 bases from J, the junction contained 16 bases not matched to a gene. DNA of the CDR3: TGCGCCAGCAGCCAAGGGCCGGTGGTAAGGACAGGGACCGATGAGCAGTTCTTC. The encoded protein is CASSQGPVVRTGTDEQFF.

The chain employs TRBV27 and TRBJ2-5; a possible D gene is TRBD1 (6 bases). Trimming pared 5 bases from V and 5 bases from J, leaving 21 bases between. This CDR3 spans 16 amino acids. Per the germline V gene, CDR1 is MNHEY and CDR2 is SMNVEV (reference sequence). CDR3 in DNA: TGTGCCAGCAGTCCTAGGCTGAGGGGGTCCGAGGAGACCCAGTACTTC. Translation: CASSPRLRGSEETQYF.

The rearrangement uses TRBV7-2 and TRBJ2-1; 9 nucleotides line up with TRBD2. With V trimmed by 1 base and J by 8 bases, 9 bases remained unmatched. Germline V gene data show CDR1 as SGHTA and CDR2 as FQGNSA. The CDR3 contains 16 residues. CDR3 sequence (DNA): TGTGCCAGCAGCTTAGTAGGTAGCGGGAGTCCCCATGAGCAGTTCTTC. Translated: CASSLVGSGSPHEQFF.

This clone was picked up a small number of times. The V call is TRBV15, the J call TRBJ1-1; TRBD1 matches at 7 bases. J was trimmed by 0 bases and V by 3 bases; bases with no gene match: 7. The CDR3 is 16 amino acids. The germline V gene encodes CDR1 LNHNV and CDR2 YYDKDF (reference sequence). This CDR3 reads CATSSPTGVLNTEAFF. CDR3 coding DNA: TGTGCCACCAGCAGTCCTACAGGGGTGTTGAACACTGAAGCTTTCTTT.